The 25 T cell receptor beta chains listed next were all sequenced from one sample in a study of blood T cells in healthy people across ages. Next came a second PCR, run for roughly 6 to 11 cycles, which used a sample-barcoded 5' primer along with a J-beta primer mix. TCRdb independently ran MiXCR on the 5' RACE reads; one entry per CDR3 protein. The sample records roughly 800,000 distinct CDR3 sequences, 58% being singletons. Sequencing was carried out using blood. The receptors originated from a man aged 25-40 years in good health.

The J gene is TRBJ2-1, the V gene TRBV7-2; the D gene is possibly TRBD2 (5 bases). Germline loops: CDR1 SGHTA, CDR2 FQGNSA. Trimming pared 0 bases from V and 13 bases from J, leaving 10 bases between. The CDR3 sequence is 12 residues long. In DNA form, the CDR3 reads TGTGCCAGCAGCTTAGCGAACGGGGTCCAGTTCTTC. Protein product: CASSLANGVQFF. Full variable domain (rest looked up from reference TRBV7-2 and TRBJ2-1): GAGVSQSPSNKVTEKGKDVELRCDPISGHTALYWYRQSLGQGLEFLIYFQGNSAPDKSGLPSDRFSAERTGGSVSTLTIQRTQQEDSAVYLCASSLANGVQFFGPGTRLTVL.

The CDR3 reads CSVVGAVRGCTDTQYF. The CDR3 DNA is TGCAGCGTTGTGGGGGCGGTGCGGGGCTGCACAGATACGCAGTATTTT. The V call is TRBV29-1, the J call TRBJ2-3; D is perhaps TRBD1 or TRBD2 (6 bases each). The CDR3 covers 16 residues. V dropped 4 bases and J dropped 1 base, with 18 bases sitting between them. In germline, CDR1 is SQVTM, CDR2 ANQGSEA.

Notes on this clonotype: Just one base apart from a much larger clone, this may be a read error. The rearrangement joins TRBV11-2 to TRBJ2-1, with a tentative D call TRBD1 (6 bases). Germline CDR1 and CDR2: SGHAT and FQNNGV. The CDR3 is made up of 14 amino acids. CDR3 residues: CAGSLVGQGNEQFF. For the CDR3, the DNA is TGTGCCGGCAGCTTAGTCGGGCAGGGGAATGAGCAGTTCTTC.

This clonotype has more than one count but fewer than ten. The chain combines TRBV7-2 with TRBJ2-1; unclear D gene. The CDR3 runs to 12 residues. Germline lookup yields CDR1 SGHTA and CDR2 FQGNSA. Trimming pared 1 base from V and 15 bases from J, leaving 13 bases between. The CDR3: CASSLEVGRRFF. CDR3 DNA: TGTGCCAGCAGCTTAGAAGTTGGGCGCAGGTTCTTC.

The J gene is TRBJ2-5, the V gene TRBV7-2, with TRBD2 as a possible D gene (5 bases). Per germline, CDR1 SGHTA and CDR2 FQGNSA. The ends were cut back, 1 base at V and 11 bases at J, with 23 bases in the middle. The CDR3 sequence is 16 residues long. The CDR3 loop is CASSLGAGSRSYEQYF. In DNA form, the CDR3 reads TGTGCCAGCAGCTTAGGGGCGGGCAGCCGTAGTTATGAGCAGTACTTC.

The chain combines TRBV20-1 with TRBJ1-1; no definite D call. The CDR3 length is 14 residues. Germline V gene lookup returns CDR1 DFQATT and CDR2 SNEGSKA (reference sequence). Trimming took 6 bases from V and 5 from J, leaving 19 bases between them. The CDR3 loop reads CSAKPQLLGTEAFF. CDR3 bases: TGCAGTGCCAAACCTCAGTTACTTGGAACTGAAGCTTTCTTT.

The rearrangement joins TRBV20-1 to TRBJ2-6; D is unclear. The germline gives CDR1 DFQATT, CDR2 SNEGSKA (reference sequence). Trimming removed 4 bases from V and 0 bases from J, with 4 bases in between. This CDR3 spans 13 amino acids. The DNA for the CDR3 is TGCAGTGCTACTCCCTCTGGGGCCAACGTCCTGACTTTC. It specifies CSATPSGANVLTF.

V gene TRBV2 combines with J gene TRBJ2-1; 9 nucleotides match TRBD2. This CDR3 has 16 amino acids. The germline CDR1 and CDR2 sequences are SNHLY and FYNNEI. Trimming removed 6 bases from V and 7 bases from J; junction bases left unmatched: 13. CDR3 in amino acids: CASSVYGGRALNEQFF. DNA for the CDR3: TGTGCCAGCAGCGTGTATGGCGGGAGGGCTCTTAATGAGCAGTTCTTC.

CDR3 DNA: TGTGCCAGCAGTTTCGGGCAGGGACCAGAGACCCAGTACTTC. Encoded protein: CASSFGQGPETQYF. This chain links TRBV12-3 or TRBV12-4 with TRBJ2-5; tentatively, D is TRBD1 or TRBD2 (5 bases each). CDR3 length equals 14 residues. V was pared by 3 bases and J by 4 bases, with 12 bases between.

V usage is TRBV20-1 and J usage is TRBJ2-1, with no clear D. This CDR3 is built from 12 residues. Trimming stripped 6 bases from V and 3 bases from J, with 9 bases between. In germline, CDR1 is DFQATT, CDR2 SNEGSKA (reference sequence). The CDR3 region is CSAPRYYNEQFF. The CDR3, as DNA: TGCAGTGCCCCGCGTTACTACAATGAGCAGTTCTTC.

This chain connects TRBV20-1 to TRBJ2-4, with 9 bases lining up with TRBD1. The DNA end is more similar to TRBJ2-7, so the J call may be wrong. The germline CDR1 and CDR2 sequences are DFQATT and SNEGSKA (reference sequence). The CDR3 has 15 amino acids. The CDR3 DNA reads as TGCAGTGCTAGAGATCCTAAGGGACAGGGTCGCGAGCAGTACTTC. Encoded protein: CSARDPKGQGREQYF.

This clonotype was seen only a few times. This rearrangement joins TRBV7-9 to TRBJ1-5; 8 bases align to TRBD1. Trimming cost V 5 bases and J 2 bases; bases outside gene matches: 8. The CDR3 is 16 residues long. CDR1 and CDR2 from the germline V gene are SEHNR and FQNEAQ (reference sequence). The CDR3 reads CASSLAGGRGNQPQHF. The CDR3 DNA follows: TGTGCCAGCAGCCTCGCAGGGGGCCGAGGCAATCAGCCCCAGCATTTT.

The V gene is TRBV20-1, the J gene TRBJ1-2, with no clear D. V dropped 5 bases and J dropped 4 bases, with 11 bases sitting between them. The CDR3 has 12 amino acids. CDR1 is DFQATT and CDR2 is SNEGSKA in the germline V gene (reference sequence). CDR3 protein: CSAPSNAYGYTF. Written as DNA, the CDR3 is TGCAGTGCTCCCTCCAACGCCTATGGCTACACCTTC.

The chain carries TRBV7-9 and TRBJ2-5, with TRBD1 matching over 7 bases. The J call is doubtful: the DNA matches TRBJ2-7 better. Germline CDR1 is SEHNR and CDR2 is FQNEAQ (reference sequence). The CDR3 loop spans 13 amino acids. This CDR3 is CASCPKTGNEQYF. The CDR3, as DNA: TGTGCCAGTTGCCCCAAGACAGGGAACGAGCAGTACTTC.

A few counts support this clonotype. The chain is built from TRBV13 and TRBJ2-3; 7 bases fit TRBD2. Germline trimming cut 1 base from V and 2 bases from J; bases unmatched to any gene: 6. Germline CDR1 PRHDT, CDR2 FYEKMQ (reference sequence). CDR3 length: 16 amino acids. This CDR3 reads CASSLDSSGPTDTQYF. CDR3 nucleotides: TGTGCCAGCAGCTTAGACTCTAGCGGCCCCACAGATACGCAGTATTTT.

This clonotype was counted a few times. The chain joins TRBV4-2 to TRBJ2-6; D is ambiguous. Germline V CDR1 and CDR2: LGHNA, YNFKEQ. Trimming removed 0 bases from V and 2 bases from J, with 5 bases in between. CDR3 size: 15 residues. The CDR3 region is CASSQEPAGANVLTF. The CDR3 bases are TGTGCCAGCAGCCAAGAACCTGCTGGGGCCAACGTCCTGACTTTC.

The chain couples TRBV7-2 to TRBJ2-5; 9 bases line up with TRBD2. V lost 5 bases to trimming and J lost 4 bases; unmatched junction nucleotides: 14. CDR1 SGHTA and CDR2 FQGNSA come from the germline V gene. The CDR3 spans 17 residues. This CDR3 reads CASSPKPLAGGGETQYF. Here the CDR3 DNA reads TGTGCCAGCAGCCCGAAGCCACTAGCGGGTGGAGGAGAGACCCAGTACTTC. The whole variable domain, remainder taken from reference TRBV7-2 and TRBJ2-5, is GAGVSQSPSNKVTEKGKDVELRCDPISGHTALYWYRQSLGQGLEFLIYFQGNSAPDKSGLPSDRFSAERTGGSVSTLTIQRTQQEDSAVYLCASSPKPLAGGGETQYFGPGTRLLVL.

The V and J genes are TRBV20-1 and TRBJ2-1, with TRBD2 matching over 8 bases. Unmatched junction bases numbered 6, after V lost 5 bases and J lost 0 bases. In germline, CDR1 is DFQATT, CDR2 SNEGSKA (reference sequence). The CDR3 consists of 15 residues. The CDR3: CSAAIAGISYNEQFF. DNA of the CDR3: TGCAGTGCTGCCATAGCGGGGATCTCCTACAATGAGCAGTTCTTC.

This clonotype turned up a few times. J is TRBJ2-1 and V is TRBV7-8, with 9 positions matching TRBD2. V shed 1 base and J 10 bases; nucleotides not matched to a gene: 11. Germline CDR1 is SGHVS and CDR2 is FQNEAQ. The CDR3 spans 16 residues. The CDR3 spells CASSLDERGEVGEQFF. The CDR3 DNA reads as TGTGCCAGCAGCTTAGATGAGCGGGGGGAGGTTGGGGAGCAGTTCTTC.

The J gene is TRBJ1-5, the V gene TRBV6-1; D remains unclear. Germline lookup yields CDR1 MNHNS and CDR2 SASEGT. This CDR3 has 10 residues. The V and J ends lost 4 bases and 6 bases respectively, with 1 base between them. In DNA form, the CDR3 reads TGTGCCAGCAGTGTTCAGCCCCAGCATTTT. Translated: CASSVQPQHF.

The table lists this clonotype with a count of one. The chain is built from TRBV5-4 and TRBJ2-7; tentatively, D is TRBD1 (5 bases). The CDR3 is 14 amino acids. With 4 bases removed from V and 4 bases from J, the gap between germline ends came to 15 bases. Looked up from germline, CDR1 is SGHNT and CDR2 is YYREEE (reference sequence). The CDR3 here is CASSTSRDRYEQYF. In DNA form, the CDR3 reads TGTGCCAGCAGCACCAGCAGGGATCGGTACGAGCAGTACTTC.

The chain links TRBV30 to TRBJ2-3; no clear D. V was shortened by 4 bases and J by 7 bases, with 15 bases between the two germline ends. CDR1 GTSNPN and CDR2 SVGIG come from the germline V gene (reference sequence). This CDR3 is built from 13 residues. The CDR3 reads CAWKGGIRHTQYF. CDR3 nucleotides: TGTGCCTGGAAGGGTGGGATCCGACATACGCAGTATTTT.

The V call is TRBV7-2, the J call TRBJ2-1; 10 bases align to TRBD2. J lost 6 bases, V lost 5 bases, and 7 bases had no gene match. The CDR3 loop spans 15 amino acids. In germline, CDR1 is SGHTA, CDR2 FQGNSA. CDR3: CASSVSGGRVNEQFF. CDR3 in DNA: TGTGCCAGCAGCGTTAGCGGGGGGAGGGTCAATGAGCAGTTCTTC.

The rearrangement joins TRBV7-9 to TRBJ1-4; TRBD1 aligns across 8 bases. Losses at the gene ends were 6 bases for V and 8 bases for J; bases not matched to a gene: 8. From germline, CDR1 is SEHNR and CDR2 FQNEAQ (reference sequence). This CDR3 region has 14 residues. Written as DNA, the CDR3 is TGTGCCAGCAGGGAAGGGACAGGTCTGGAAAAACTGTTTTTT. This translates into CASREGTGLEKLFF.

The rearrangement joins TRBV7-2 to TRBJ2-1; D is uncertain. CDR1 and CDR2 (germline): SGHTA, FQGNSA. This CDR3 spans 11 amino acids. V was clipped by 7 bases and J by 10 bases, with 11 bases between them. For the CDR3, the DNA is TGTGCCAGCACCCTCTACGTCGAGCAGTTCTTC. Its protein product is CASTLYVEQFF.